The TCR beta chain described here comes from a study of blood T cell repertoires in COVID-19. Overall study context: Samples of COVID-19 (acute and convalescent) were obtained from the United States, Italy and Spain. PBMCs, B-cell-depleted T cells, or T cells were the source of the cDNA or gDNA that made up the material.

TCRdb's copy holds only in-frame clones and misses some; the assay was immunoSEQ multiplex PCR. The profile shows 90,000 to 140,000 clones, roughly 87% of them singletons. The CDR3 has 14 amino acids. Per the germline V gene, CDR1 is GTSNPN and CDR2 is SVGIG (reference sequence). The germline V and J ends were trimmed by 1 base and 0 bases, with 7 bases remaining between them. Sequencing was carried out using peripheral blood. This receptor was taken from a man aged 50 to 59 with acute or convalescent COVID-19. V and J are TRBV30 and TRBJ1-3, with D uncertain. The CDR3 DNA sequence: TGTGCCTGGAGTGGGGCCGGCTCTGGAAACACCATATATTTT. Translation gives CAWSGAGSGNTIYF.